This TCR beta chain stems from a study of T cells in Graves' hyperthyroidism and ophthalmopathy. The study excluded patients with uncontrolled infection, other autoimmune disease, pregnancy or lactation. This CDR3 is built from 11 residues. Trimming took 5 bases from V and 8 from J, leaving 9 bases between them. Looked up from germline, CDR1 is SNHLY and CDR2 is FYNNEI. This clonotype was counted ten times or more. It was RNA transcripts that yielded the amplified TCR beta CDR3 regions. The primer set for the first-round RT-PCR of the TCR CDR3 was HTBI. TCRdb recomputed calls from the multiplex PCR reads with MiXCR, one row per CDR3 protein. This table has 500,000 to 650,000 distinct CDR3 sequences, about 14% appearing once.

This sequence was found in a woman aged 45-60 years with Graves' ophthalmopathy. Sequencing was done on a sample of blood. V and J are TRBV2 and TRBJ1-1, with a weak D call TRBD1 (6 bases). The CDR3, as DNA: TGTGCCAGCAGTCCCGGACAGGAAGCTTTCTTT. It is translated as CASSPGQEAFF.